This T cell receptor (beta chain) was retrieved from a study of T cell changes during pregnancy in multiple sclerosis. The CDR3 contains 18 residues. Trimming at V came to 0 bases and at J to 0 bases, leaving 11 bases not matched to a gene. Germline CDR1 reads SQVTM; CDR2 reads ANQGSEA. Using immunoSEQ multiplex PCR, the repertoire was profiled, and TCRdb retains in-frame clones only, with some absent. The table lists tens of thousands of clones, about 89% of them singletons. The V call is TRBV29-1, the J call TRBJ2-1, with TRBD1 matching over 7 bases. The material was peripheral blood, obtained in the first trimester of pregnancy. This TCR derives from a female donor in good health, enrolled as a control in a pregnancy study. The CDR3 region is CSVEENGGQFSSYNEQFF. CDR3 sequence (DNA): TGCAGCGTTGAAGAAAATGGGGGACAGTTTAGCTCCTACAATGAGCAGTTCTTC.